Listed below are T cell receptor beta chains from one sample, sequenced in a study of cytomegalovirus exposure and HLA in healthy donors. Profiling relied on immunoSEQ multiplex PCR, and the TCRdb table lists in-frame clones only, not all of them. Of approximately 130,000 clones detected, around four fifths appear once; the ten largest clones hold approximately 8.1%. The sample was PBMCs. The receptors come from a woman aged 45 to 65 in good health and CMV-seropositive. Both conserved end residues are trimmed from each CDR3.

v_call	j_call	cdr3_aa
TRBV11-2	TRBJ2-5	ASSPGTSGSLGETQY
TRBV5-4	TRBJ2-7	ASSLADGQGFKIYEQY
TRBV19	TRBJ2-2	ASRAETGELF
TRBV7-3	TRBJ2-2	ASSPGSRGTGELF
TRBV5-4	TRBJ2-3	ASSLFRTGTDTQY
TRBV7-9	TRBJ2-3	ASSSPGTGGAYTQY
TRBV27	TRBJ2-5	ASRTSGWEETQY
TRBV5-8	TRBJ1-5	ASSLTAIGQPQH
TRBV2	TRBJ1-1	ASRAGTENTEAF
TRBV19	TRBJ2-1	AGTSTSGIRDEQF
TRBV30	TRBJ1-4	AWSTPPGQGGEKLF
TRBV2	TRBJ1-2	ASSQEGGFYYGYT
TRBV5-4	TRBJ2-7	ASSLVGALYEQY
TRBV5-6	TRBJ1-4	ASSLRRDEKLF
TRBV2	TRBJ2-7	ASTEDLLAVEQY
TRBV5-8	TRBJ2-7	ASSHSTYEQY
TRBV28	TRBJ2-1	ASSFTAAGLAGVSSYNEQF
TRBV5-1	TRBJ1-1	ASSFKADTEAF
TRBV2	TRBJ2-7	ASSKTSGTYEQY
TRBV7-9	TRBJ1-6	ASSPTGGGNSPLH
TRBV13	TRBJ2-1	ASSSPRLAGEF
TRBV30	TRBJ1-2	AWTGGPPGGYT
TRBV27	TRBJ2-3	ASSPGDTDTDTQY
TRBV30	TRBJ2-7	AWKASGYEQY
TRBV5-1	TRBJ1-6	ASSPGQGYSPLH
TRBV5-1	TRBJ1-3	ASSLGQFSGNTIY
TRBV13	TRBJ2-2	ASSLGILTGTNTGELF
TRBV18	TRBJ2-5	ASSPRQGETQY
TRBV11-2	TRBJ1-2	ASTLTGGGAGYT
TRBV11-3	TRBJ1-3	ASSFAVHSGNTIY
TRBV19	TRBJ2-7	ASSLNRDHEQY
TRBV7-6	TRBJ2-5	ASSLRRALAGVGVGETQY
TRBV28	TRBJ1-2	ASSWATLEGHYGYT
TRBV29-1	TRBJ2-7	SVEDGGESNYEQY
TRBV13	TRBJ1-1	ASSTFRGEGTEAF
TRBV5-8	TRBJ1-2	ASSLWQSYGYT
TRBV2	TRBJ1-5	ATSTGGLGNQPQH
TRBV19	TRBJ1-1	ASSREFAVLPTGAF
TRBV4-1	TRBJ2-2	ASSQEGLFTGELF
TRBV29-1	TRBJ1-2	SVEDFNRGGYT
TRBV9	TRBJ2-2	ASGASGRSTGELF
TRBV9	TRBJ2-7	ASSVRDYTSYEQY
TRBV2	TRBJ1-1	ASRWPGQRVEAF
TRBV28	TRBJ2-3	ASSFPRNTQY
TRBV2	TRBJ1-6	ASRRTRDRMDSPLH
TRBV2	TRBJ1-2	ASSDRIYRPLHGYT
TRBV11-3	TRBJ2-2	ASSLSERGTGELF
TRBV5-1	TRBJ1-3	ASSPFGSGSGNTIY